A single sample gave rise to the 22 T cell receptor beta chains below, sequenced in a study of T cells in Graves' hyperthyroidism and ophthalmopathy. Amplified TCR beta CDR3 regions derived from RNA transcripts. During a first-round RT-PCR of the TCR CDR3, the HTBI primer set was used. MiXCR, run by TCRdb on the multiplex PCR reads, gives a single entry per CDR3 protein. The top ten hold 10% to 13% of the sample, which has under 800,000 distinct CDR3 sequences, roughly 15% seen once. Material: blood. The receptor source for this set is a woman aged 18-29 years with Graves' hyperthyroidism.

J is TRBJ2-3 and V is TRBV10-1; D is perhaps TRBD1 (5 bases). Trimming removed 0 bases from V and 2 bases from J, with 9 bases in between. This CDR3 is 15 amino acids long. Per germline, CDR1 WNHNN and CDR2 SYGVQD (reference sequence). The CDR3 region has the DNA TGCGCCAGCAGTGAGTCGAAGGGGTACACAGATACGCAGTATTTT. Translated, it gives CASSESKGYTDTQYF.

The chain links TRBV7-9 to TRBJ2-1, with D unresolved. The ends were cut back, 2 bases at V and 8 bases at J, with 10 bases in the middle. The CDR3 totals 13 residues. The germline V gene has CDR1 SEHNR and CDR2 FQNEAQ (reference sequence). CDR3 bases: TGTGCCAGCAGCTTATCCCCCGGGTATGAGCAGTTCTTC. As protein: CASSLSPGYEQFF.

This clonotype was seen only a few times. The chain couples TRBV20-1 to TRBJ2-3; 10 bases are a match to TRBD2. Germline V gives CDR1 DFQATT, CDR2 SNEGSKA (reference sequence). The CDR3 is 14 amino acids. This CDR3 is CRAGELAGADTQYF. The CDR3 nucleotides are TGCAGGGCCGGGGAGCTAGCGGGGGCTGATACGCAGTATTTT.

In its sample, this clonotype was seen a few times. V is TRBV6-5 and J is TRBJ1-6; 7 bases are shared with TRBD1. Trimming took 2 bases from V and 7 from J; bases not matched to a gene: 5. The CDR3 is made up of 15 amino acids. Germline V gene data show CDR1 as MNHEY and CDR2 as SVGAGI. The CDR3 sequence: CASSYVTGRNSPLHF. CDR3 DNA: TGTGCCAGCAGTTACGTGACAGGGAGAAATTCACCCCTCCACTTT.

This clonotype was seen many times. The chain joins TRBV28 to TRBJ1-1, with D tentatively TRBD1 (6 bases). Trimming stripped 3 bases from V and 11 bases from J, with 16 bases between. Germline lookup yields CDR1 MDHEN and CDR2 SYDVKM. This CDR3 comprises 13 residues. The CDR3 region is CASSLGGAGYAFF. The DNA for the CDR3 is TGTGCCAGCAGTTTGGGGGGCGCGGGATACGCTTTCTTT.

V usage is TRBV7-2 and J usage is TRBJ1-2; perhaps TRBD1 as D (6 bases). CDR1 is SGHTA, CDR2 FQGNSA, per germline. Between the trimmed V and J ends, which lost 4 bases and 8 bases, there was a span of 11 bases. This CDR3 is built from 12 residues. CDR3 DNA: TGTGCCAGCAGCTCGTCAGGGGAGGGCTACACCTTC. Translating gives CASSSSGEGYTF. Based on the CDR3 plus reference TRBV7-2 and TRBJ1-2, the full variable domain is GAGVSQSPSNKVTEKGKDVELRCDPISGHTALYWYRQSLGQGLEFLIYFQGNSAPDKSGLPSDRFSAERTGGSVSTLTIQRTQQEDSAVYLCASSSSGEGYTFGSGTRLTVV.

There are many counts of this clonotype. The V and J genes are TRBV7-8 and TRBJ2-7, with TRBD2 identical over 8 bases. The CDR3 contains 17 residues. The germline V gene encodes CDR1 SGHVS and CDR2 FQNEAQ. V lost 5 bases, J lost 5 bases, and 17 bases stayed unmatched. For the CDR3, the DNA is TGTGCCAGCAGCCCAGCTCCCGGCGGGACTAGTTTCCACGAGCAGTACTTC. It encodes CASSPAPGGTSFHEQYF.

A note on this clonotype: Since a much larger clone is just one base distant, this may be a read error. The chain combines TRBV7-8 with TRBJ2-7; 7 nucleotides agree with TRBD1. The CDR3 spans 14 residues. Germline loops: CDR1 SGHVS, CDR2 FQNEAQ. Trimming took 3 bases from V and 5 from J; bases not matched to a gene: 7. Here the CDR3 DNA reads TGTGCCAGCAGCTTCGACAGGGTGGGCCACGAGCAGTACTTC. Its protein product is CASSFDRVGHEQYF.

This clonotype occurred a few times. A much larger clone lies a single base off, so this may be a read error. This chain uses TRBV5-5 with TRBJ2-1; TRBD2 matches 14 bases. CDR1 is SGHKS, CDR2 YYEKEE, per germline (reference sequence). V shed 5 bases, J shed 0 bases, and the junction held 7 bases outside the gene matches. The CDR3 extends over 18 amino acids. The CDR3 loop reads CASSLGLAGGTSYNEQFF. Here the CDR3 DNA reads TGTGCCAGCAGTCTCGGACTAGCGGGAGGTACCTCCTACAATGAGCAGTTCTTC.

This clonotype was counted many times. The rearrangement joins TRBV3-1 to TRBJ2-7; D remains unclear. This CDR3 comprises 11 residues. Germline CDR1 reads LGHDT; CDR2 reads YNNKEL (reference sequence). V lost 4 bases, J lost 5 bases, and 6 bases lay in between. CDR3 protein: CASSRRNEQYF. The CDR3 bases are TGTGCCAGCAGCCGGCGCAACGAGCAGTACTTC.

This clonotype appeared many times. This chain joins TRBV5-5 and TRBJ1-1, with TRBD1 matching over 10 bases. V was pared by 4 bases and J by 4 bases, with 4 bases of the junction left unmatched. Germline V gives CDR1 SGHKS, CDR2 YYEKEE (reference sequence). The CDR3 has 14 amino acids. CDR3 DNA sequence: TGTGCCAGCAGCGTATGGACAGGGGGCACTGAAGCTTTCTTT. This gives the protein CASSVWTGGTEAFF.

This clonotype was counted ten times or more. The V call is TRBV28, the J call TRBJ2-5; TRBD1 agrees at 9 bases. The CDR3 sequence is 16 residues long. Trimming at V came to 5 bases and at J to 5 bases, leaving 12 bases not matched to a gene. Germline V gene sequence: CDR1 MDHEN, CDR2 SYDVKM. The CDR3 DNA reads TGTGCCAGCAGTCAAAGGGGACAGGGATACCTGGAGACCCAGTACTTC. It yields the protein CASSQRGQGYLETQYF.

This clonotype was observed a handful of times. CDR3: CALLTPISGNTIYF. The CDR3 DNA sequence: TGTGCCCTACTGACGCCTATCTCTGGAAACACCATATATTTT. This chain joins TRBV7-9 and TRBJ1-3, with D uncertain. Trimming pared 11 bases from V and 0 bases from J, leaving 14 bases between. From germline, CDR1 is SEHNR and CDR2 FQNEAQ (reference sequence). The length of the CDR3 is 14 residues.

Points on this clonotype: This is likely a read error, given that the CDR3 carries no conserved phenylalanine or tryptophan at its end. The chain is built from TRBV7-2 and TRBJ1-5, with D uncertain. The CDR3 is 17 amino acids. Per germline, CDR1 SGHTA and CDR2 FQGNSA. V was pared by 2 bases and J by 3 bases, with 17 bases between. This chain's CDR3 is CASSLRASGMANQPQHL. In DNA form, the CDR3 reads TGTGCCAGCAGCTTAAGGGCCTCGGGGATGGCCAATCAGCCCCAGCATCTT.

The V call is TRBV6-1, the J call TRBJ1-1; the D is unclear. This CDR3 spans 12 amino acids. Germline lookup yields CDR1 MNHNS and CDR2 SASEGT. The V end lost 8 bases, the J end lost 1 base, and 8 bases lay between the germline ends. CDR3 sequence: CASLRANTEAFF. In nucleotides, the CDR3 is TGTGCCAGCTTAAGAGCGAACACTGAAGCTTTCTTT.

Comment on this clonotype: Given a much more abundant clone one base away, this may be a read error. The CDR3 does not end in the conserved phenylalanine or tryptophan, so this is likely a read error. The V and J genes are TRBV2 and TRBJ2-7, with 8 nucleotides matching TRBD1. The V and J ends lost 2 bases and 2 bases, in that order; junction bases with no gene match: 5. The CDR3 contains 15 residues. Germline CDR1 and CDR2: SNHLY and FYNNEI. Here the CDR3 reads CASSERGQDPYEQYI. The CDR3 nucleotides are TGTGCCAGCAGTGAACGGGGACAGGATCCCTACGAGCAGTACATC.

This clonotype has more than one count but fewer than ten. The V and J genes are TRBV4-1 and TRBJ2-5; D is perhaps TRBD2 (7 bases). The V and J ends lost 4 bases and 5 bases respectively, with 23 bases between them. The V gene's germline CDR1 is MGHRA and CDR2 YSYEKL. This CDR3 spans 17 amino acids. The CDR3 DNA reads as TGCGCCAGCAGCCCCCTCCCAGTCCGGGGGGCCGGGGAGACCCAGTACTTC. It specifies CASSPLPVRGAGETQYF.

Note on this clonotype: One base away lies a much larger clone, so this may be a sequencing read error. This chain uses TRBV20-1 with TRBJ2-1; TRBD1 might be the D (6 bases). The CDR3 contains 14 residues. V shed 6 bases and J shed 10 bases, with 22 bases lying between them. Germline V gene data show CDR1 as DFQATT and CDR2 as SNEGSKA (reference sequence). The CDR3 DNA follows: TGCAGTGCCTCCCTGGGACACCCGGTGGGCGAGCAGTTCTTC. It is translated as CSASLGHPVGEQFF.

This clonotype was detected ten times or more. V is TRBV29-1 and J is TRBJ1-2; 8 bases fit TRBD1. The CDR3 is made up of 13 amino acids. Unmatched junction bases numbered 5, after V lost 1 base and J lost 7 bases. From germline, CDR1 is SQVTM and CDR2 ANQGSEA. The CDR3 DNA sequence: TGCAGCGTTGAAGGGACAGGGTCAGGTGGCTACACCTTC. Translation: CSVEGTGSGGYTF.

This clonotype was detected many times. The rearrangement links TRBV7-2 to TRBJ2-3, with 11 bases identical to TRBD2. V shed 1 base, J shed 7 bases, and the junction held 7 bases outside the gene matches. The CDR3 contains 16 residues. The germline gives CDR1 SGHTA, CDR2 FQGNSA. CDR3 residues: CASSLVGSGGGYTQYF. The CDR3 nucleotides are TGTGCCAGCAGCTTAGTTGGTAGCGGGGGGGGGTATACGCAGTATTTT. The full variable domain, rest sourced from reference TRBV7-2 and TRBJ2-3, is GAGVSQSPSNKVTEKGKDVELRCDPISGHTALYWYRQSLGQGLEFLIYFQGNSAPDKSGLPSDRFSAERTGGSVSTLTIQRTQQEDSAVYLCASSLVGSGGGYTQYFGPGTRLTVL.

Comments on this clonotype: This may come from a read error, since a much larger clone is one base off. The genes are TRBV6-2 or TRBV6-3 and TRBJ2-7; 11 bases match TRBD1. The J call may be mistaken, given a closer DNA end match to TRBJ2-1. This CDR3 spans 14 amino acids. CDR1 is MNHEY, CDR2 SVGEGT, per germline. The CDR3 region is CASSWTGGGYEQFF. The DNA for the CDR3 is TGTGCCAGCAGCTGGACAGGGGGCGGCTACGAGCAGTTCTTC.

In this sample, this clonotype turned up a few times. This chain links TRBV13 with TRBJ2-7; 8 bases are shared with TRBD1. The CDR3 runs to 15 residues. Germline loops: CDR1 PRHDT, CDR2 FYEKMQ (reference sequence). The V and J ends lost 5 bases and 2 bases, in that order; junction bases with no gene match: 8. The CDR3 DNA reads as TGTGCCAGCAGCCCCCAGGGGGCGGGTCCCTACGAGCAGTACTTC. Translating it yields CASSPQGAGPYEQYF.